The source of this TCR beta chain is a study of cytomegalovirus exposure and HLA in healthy donors. Study observations and caveats: Follow-up analysis seemed to connect common viral pathogens with several of the most significant clusters identified.

The CDR3 contains 15 residues. V was cut by 6 bases and J by 4 bases, with 15 bases left in between. Germline lookup yields CDR1 PRHDT and CDR2 FYEKMQ (reference sequence). A note on this clone: The antigen remains unidentified.

Primers for the PCR totalled 60 Vbeta and 13 Jbeta. Clones were read by immunoSEQ multiplex PCR, and TCRdb kept only the in-frame ones, dropping some. Of 100,000 to 120,000 clones in the sample, around 85% are singletons; the top ten hold around 1.9%. The sample taken for sequencing was PBMCs. The chain has TRBV13 and TRBJ2-2; tentative D call: TRBD1 (6 bases). The receptor's source is a man aged 40-49 years in good health and CMV-seronegative. CDR3 residues: CASRSTGRVTGELFF. CDR3 nucleotides: TGTGCCAGCAGATCTACAGGGCGGGTCACCGGGGAGCTGTTTTTT.